Presented here are 25 T cell receptor beta chains from one specimen sequenced in a study of T cells after yellow fever vaccination. TCRdb reanalysed the 5' RACE reads using MiXCR and keeps one entry per CDR3 protein. The sample lists about 63,000 distinct CDR3 sequences; 6% to 7.5% were seen once. The material was CD8+ T cells sorted from PBMCs, obtained 15 days after the yellow fever booster vaccination. These receptors all come from a man aged 25 to 45 who received the YFV17D yellow fever vaccine.

The chain uses TRBV10-3 and TRBJ2-5, with 9 positions matching TRBD2. The germline gives CDR1 ENHRY, CDR2 SYGVKD. The trim removed 0 bases at V and 4 bases at J, leaving 6 bases unmatched. The CDR3 loop spans 16 amino acids. The CDR3: CAISESRAGGGETQYF. The DNA for the CDR3 is TGTGCCATCAGTGAGTCGAGAGCGGGAGGAGGAGAGACCCAGTACTTC.

This clonotype occurred many times. The chain employs TRBV11-2 and TRBJ2-1; a weak D match, TRBD2 (6 bases). The germline gives CDR1 SGHAT, CDR2 FQNNGV. The CDR3 is made up of 15 amino acids. Trimming pared 0 bases from V and 0 bases from J, leaving 6 bases between. CDR3 loop: CASSLDGSSYNEQFF. In DNA, the CDR3 is TGTGCCAGCAGCTTAGACGGGAGCTCCTACAATGAGCAGTTCTTC.

This chain uses TRBV5-4 with TRBJ2-7; 8 nucleotides match TRBD2. The CDR3 is 13 amino acids. V shed 2 bases and J 3 bases; nucleotides not matched to a gene: 1. Germline loops: CDR1 SGHNT, CDR2 YYREEE (reference sequence). CDR3 coding DNA: TGTGCCAGCAGCTTCGGGACTAGCTACGAGCAGTACTTC. Translated, it gives CASSFGTSYEQYF.

The CDR3 here is CASSLPIGQGVTDTQYF. The CDR3 coding sequence is TGTGCCAGCAGCCTCCCTATCGGACAGGGGGTCACAGATACGCAGTATTTT. The chain couples TRBV7-6 to TRBJ2-3, with TRBD1 matching over 10 bases. After removal of 5 bases from V and 2 bases from J, the junction contained 10 bases not matched to a gene. This CDR3 is 17 amino acids long. Per germline, CDR1 SGHVS and CDR2 FNYEAQ.

This clonotype showed up many times. This sequence joins TRBV2 and TRBJ2-1; TRBD2 matches at 15 bases. Trimming removed 6 bases from V and 0 bases from J; junction bases left unmatched: 6. The CDR3 totals 18 residues. CDR1 and CDR2 from the germline V gene are SNHLY and FYNNEI. The CDR3 protein is CASSRGLAGGSSYNEQFF. In nucleotides, the CDR3 is TGTGCCAGCAGCCGAGGACTAGCGGGGGGGAGCTCCTACAATGAGCAGTTCTTC.

This clonotype was observed many times. The CDR3 region is CASSPGQTNQPQHF. The CDR3 nucleotides are TGTGCCAGCAGTCCCGGACAGACTAATCAGCCCCAGCATTTT. The gene calls are TRBV27 and TRBJ1-5; perhaps TRBD1 as D (6 bases). The CDR3 spans 14 residues. The V gene lost 5 bases and the J gene lost 4 bases, with 12 bases spanning the gap. CDR1 is MNHEY and CDR2 is SMNVEV in the germline V gene (reference sequence).

In its sample, this clonotype was seen many times. The gene calls are TRBV7-8 and TRBJ2-2; tentatively, D is TRBD1 (6 bases). The germline gives CDR1 SGHVS, CDR2 FQNEAQ. This CDR3 has 18 amino acids. The V end was cut by 0 bases, the J end by 4 bases, with 18 bases between. CDR3 DNA sequence: TGTGCCAGCAGCTTAGCGGAGGCCCTGACAGGAGTCACCGGGGAGCTGTTTTTT. Translation: CASSLAEALTGVTGELFF.

This clonotype has a count of ten or more. This chain connects TRBV4-1 to TRBJ2-1; possible D gene TRBD2, 6 bases. The CDR3 covers 17 residues. Trimming took 0 bases from V and 9 from J, leaving 21 bases between them. Germline CDR1 and CDR2: MGHRA and YSYEKL. CDR3 residues: CASSQELAGTELGEQFF. DNA for the CDR3: TGCGCCAGCAGCCAAGAATTGGCGGGAACGGAATTAGGTGAGCAGTTCTTC.

Details on this clonotype: This may arise from a read error, as a much more abundant clone is one base away. This chain links TRBV30 with TRBJ2-1, with a weak D call TRBD1 (5 bases). Germline-derived CDR1 and CDR2 are GTSNPN and SVGIG (reference sequence). The CDR3 length is 12 residues. V was trimmed by 8 bases and J by 7 bases, leaving 15 bases between them. In DNA, the CDR3 is TGTGCCGCCCCAGGGTCTAGGAATGAGCAGTTCTTC. The encoded protein is CAAPGSRNEQFF.

This clonotype appeared many times. The chain carries TRBV12-3 or TRBV12-4 and TRBJ1-1, with 9 bases aligning to TRBD1. V dropped 6 bases and J dropped 3; count of bases not matched to a gene: 5. The CDR3 runs 14 residues. The CDR3 coding sequence is TGTGCCAGCAGCAACGGACAGGGGTACACTGAAGCTTTCTTT. Its translation: CASSNGQGYTEAFF.

Many counts were recorded for this clonotype. The chain employs TRBV7-2 and TRBJ1-1, with D maybe TRBD1 (6 bases). The CDR3 is 15 amino acids. Trimming took 5 bases from V and 4 from J, leaving 17 bases between them. Per germline, CDR1 SGHTA and CDR2 FQGNSA. The CDR3 coding sequence is TGTGCCAGCAGCAGGCGGGCGGGGGCCGGCACTGAAGCTTTCTTT. This codes for CASSRRAGAGTEAFF.

This chain uses TRBV27 with TRBJ2-6; no clear D. This CDR3 contains 17 residues. The germline V and J ends were trimmed by 6 bases and 0 bases, with 15 bases remaining between them. Germline assignment: CDR1 MNHEY and CDR2 SMNVEV (reference sequence). CDR3 sequence: CASSPGPPPSGANVLTF. Written as DNA, the CDR3 is TGTGCCAGCAGCCCCGGGCCACCACCCTCTGGGGCCAACGTCCTGACTTTC.

This clonotype occurred many times. The genes are TRBV3-1 and TRBJ2-7; D is undetermined. The V end was cut by 3 bases, the J end by 5 bases, with 11 bases between. Germline V gene lookup returns CDR1 LGHDT and CDR2 YNNKEL (reference sequence). The CDR3 is 13 amino acids. The CDR3 DNA sequence: TGTGCCAGCAGCCATGTATTTGGGGACGAGCAGTACTTC. It translates to CASSHVFGDEQYF.

CDR3 DNA sequence: TGTGCCAGCAGATACAGGGGGGGGCACAATGAGCAGTTCTTC. This codes for CASRYRGGHNEQFF. The chain is built from TRBV6-5 and TRBJ2-1; maybe TRBD1 (8 bases). In germline, CDR1 is MNHEY, CDR2 SVGAGI. The V and J ends lost 6 bases and 5 bases respectively, with 14 bases between them. This CDR3 is 14 amino acids long.

This clonotype was observed at least ten times. The chain carries TRBV6-2 or TRBV6-3 and TRBJ2-7; no definite D call. Trimming pared 7 bases from V and 6 bases from J, leaving 16 bases between. Germline CDR1 is MNHEY and CDR2 is SVGEGT. This CDR3 contains 13 residues. The CDR3 reads CASKRRHPLEQYF. In nucleotides, the CDR3 is TGTGCCAGCAAGCGTCGACATCCCCTCGAGCAGTACTTC.

This clonotype occurred many times. The chain is built from TRBV6-2 or TRBV6-3 and TRBJ1-2, with 7 bases fitting TRBD1. The CDR3 totals 13 residues. V gave up 2 bases and J gave up 4 bases; unmatched junction bases: 1. Germline V CDR1 and CDR2: MNHEY, SVGEGT. The CDR3 nucleotides read TGTGCCAGCAGTTACGGGGACAGCTATGGCTACACCTTC. This codes for CASSYGDSYGYTF.

This clonotype was seen repeatedly, ten times or more. The chain joins TRBV12-3 or TRBV12-4 to TRBJ2-1; no reliable D call. Trimming shortened V by 3 bases and J by 0 bases, and 3 bases separated the two germline ends. The CDR3 is made up of 13 amino acids. The CDR3 is CASSFLSYNEQFF. CDR3 DNA: TGTGCCAGCAGTTTCCTCTCCTACAATGAGCAGTTCTTC.

This clonotype appeared many times. The V call is TRBV25-1, the J call TRBJ2-1, with 7 positions matching TRBD2. Germline trimming cut 8 bases from V and 9 bases from J; bases unmatched to any gene: 10. The CDR3 loop spans 13 amino acids. CDR1 is MGHDK and CDR2 is SYGVNS in the germline V gene. Written as DNA, the CDR3 is TGTGCCAGCGGGTGGGAGGGCCTGTCTGAGCAGTTCTTC. Encoded protein: CASGWEGLSEQFF.

A few counts support this clonotype. This chain links TRBV10-2 with TRBJ1-1; the D is unclear. The CDR3 length is 10 residues. Per the germline V gene, CDR1 is WSHSY and CDR2 is SAAADI. With 7 bases removed from V and 5 bases from J, the gap between germline ends came to 5 bases. The CDR3 sequence is CASMGTEAFF. CDR3 DNA: TGCGCCAGCATGGGTACTGAAGCTTTCTTT.

This clonotype was picked up one time. This may stem from a read error, because a much larger clone lies one nucleotide away. The CDR3: CASSNPGSPLHF. CDR3 bases: TGTGCCAGCAGCAACCCGGGTTCACCCCTCCACTTT. The chain has TRBV9 and TRBJ1-6; D not certain. The V end was cut by 4 bases, the J end by 9 bases, with 8 bases between. This CDR3 comprises 12 residues. The V gene's germline CDR1 is SGDLS and CDR2 YYNGEE. The full variable domain, its missing parts supplied by reference TRBV9 and TRBJ1-6, is DSGVTQTPKHLITATGQRVTLRCSPRSGDLSVYWYQQSLDQGLQFLIQYYNGEERAKGNILERFSAQQFPDLHSELNLSSLELGDSALYFCASSNPGSPLHFGNGTRLTVT.

This clonotype came up many times. The chain joins TRBV7-2 to TRBJ2-3; the match to TRBD2 covers 8 bases. Per germline, CDR1 SGHTA and CDR2 FQGNSA. After removal of 3 bases from V and 0 bases from J, the junction contained 14 bases not matched to a gene. This CDR3 is built from 19 residues. As DNA, the CDR3 is TGTGCCAGCAGCTTCGCGGAACCTTCACTAGCGGTGAGCACAGATACGCAGTATTTT. This codes for CASSFAEPSLAVSTDTQYF.

In this sample, this clonotype turned up a few times. The chain has TRBV12-3 or TRBV12-4 and TRBJ2-5, with TRBD2 matching over 11 bases. After removal of 3 bases from V and 4 bases from J, the junction contained 7 bases not matched to a gene. The CDR3 sequence is 16 residues long. The chain's CDR3 is CASSFFLAGGGETQYF. The CDR3 bases are TGTGCCAGCAGTTTCTTCCTAGCGGGAGGTGGAGAGACCCAGTACTTC.

This clonotype was seen many times. The gene calls are TRBV5-4 and TRBJ2-2, with TRBD2 as a possible D gene (5 bases). Trimming removed 7 bases from V and 7 bases from J, with 17 bases in between. The CDR3 runs 14 residues. Germline CDR1 SGHNT, CDR2 YYREEE (reference sequence). CDR3 in amino acids: CASVSKGGSGELFF. The CDR3 DNA follows: TGTGCCAGCGTTTCAAAGGGTGGGAGCGGGGAGCTGTTTTTT.

This clonotype was recorded at least ten times. V is TRBV6-2 or TRBV6-3 and J is TRBJ1-5, with D maybe TRBD1 (5 bases). The CDR3 spans 14 residues. Deletions cut 5 bases from V and 4 bases from J, with 12 bases between. CDR1 and CDR2 from the germline V gene are MNHEY and SVGEGT. CDR3 DNA: TGTGCCAGCAGTACTGGGACCGAAAATCAGCCCCAGCATTTT. Protein sequence: CASSTGTENQPQHF.

This clonotype came up a few times. This chain connects TRBV12-3 or TRBV12-4 to TRBJ2-2; 11 bases line up with TRBD2. J gave up 5 bases and V 3 bases, and 8 bases lay outside the gene matches. The CDR3 is 17 residues long. The CDR3 region is CASSFQLAGENTGELFF. As DNA, the CDR3 is TGTGCCAGCAGTTTTCAACTAGCGGGAGAGAATACCGGGGAGCTGTTTTTT.